This T cell receptor beta chain was identified during a study of cytomegalovirus exposure and HLA in healthy donors. Study as a whole: Researchers previously reported finding fewer than 140 million unique TCR beta sequences from roughly 170 million T cells.

Amplification used 60 Vbeta primers and 13 Jbeta primers. The authors' processing: Per a later analysis, the number of unique TCR beta chains was roughly 80 million, of which about 11 million were shared. Data came from immunoSEQ multiplex PCR; TCRdb stores just in-frame clones and leaves some out. That table furnishes V, J and clone size, whereas the DNA furnished D and trimming. The sample has fewer than 200,000 clones, 75% seen once; the top ten hold more than 2.5%. Study-wide findings and caveats: A later analysis revealed that TCR association rates differed between HLA loci, peaking at DRB1 and bottoming out at HLA-C.

The CDR3 loop spans 14 amino acids. V lost 4 bases and J lost 2, with 11 bases in between. Germline CDR1 MDHEN, CDR2 SYDVKM. As concerns this clone: What it binds is not known.

The TCR originated in a female donor in good health and CMV-seronegative. The specimen was PBMCs. The chain is built from TRBV28 and TRBJ2-5, with D possibly being TRBD1 (5 bases). The CDR3 region is CASSWFPGQETQYF. The CDR3 nucleotides read TGTGCCAGCAGTTGGTTTCCAGGGCAAGAGACCCAGTACTTC.